The 14 T cell receptor beta chains presented below share a single source sample, sequenced in a study of T cell responses to AZD1222 COVID-19 vaccine. Clones were read by immunoSEQ multiplex PCR, and TCRdb kept only the in-frame ones, dropping some. Of 90,000 to 120,000 clones listed, nearly 90% are singletons. The starting material was peripheral blood, obtained 28 days after the second AZD1222 dose. The receptor set was obtained from an adult who received the AZD1222 COVID-19 vaccine.

The chain carries TRBV19 and TRBJ2-1; 7 nucleotides match TRBD2. The germline V gene has CDR1 LNHDA and CDR2 SQIVND (reference sequence). With V trimmed by 8 bases and J by 6 bases, 10 bases remained unmatched. This CDR3 is built from 14 residues. CDR3 bases: TGTGCCAGTGATTCTGGGGGGGGAACCAATGAGCAGTTCTTC. Its protein product is CASDSGGGTNEQFF.

This CDR3 is CASSPSGEETQYF. The DNA of the CDR3 is TGTGCCAGCAGCCCTAGCGGGGAGGAGACCCAGTACTTC. This chain uses TRBV2 with TRBJ2-5, with TRBD2 identical over 9 bases. The CDR3 loop spans 13 amino acids. The V segment lost 6 bases and the J segment 5 bases; nucleotides outside the gene matches: 4. Germline lookup yields CDR1 SNHLY and CDR2 FYNNEI.

The chain recombines TRBV3-1 (or the pseudogene TRBV3-2) with TRBJ1-1; D is unclear. The ends were cut back, 4 bases at V and 5 bases at J, with 11 bases in the middle. The CDR3 is made up of 13 amino acids. Germline V gene data show CDR1 as LGHDT and CDR2 as YNNKEL (reference sequence). In nucleotides, the CDR3 is TGTGCCAGCAGCCCCACCGGGATGACTGAAGCTTTCTTT. Encoded protein: CASSPTGMTEAFF.

This chain uses TRBV4-2 with TRBJ2-7; D tentatively reads TRBD1 or TRBD2 (5 bases each). CDR1 and CDR2 from the germline V gene are LGHNA and YNFKEQ. The V end was cut by 1 base, the J end by 6 bases, with 10 bases between. The CDR3 loop spans 13 amino acids. In nucleotides, the CDR3 is TGTGCCAGCAGCCAAGTGGGGGAAGGCGAGCAGTACTTC. Its protein product is CASSQVGEGEQYF.

This clone came up once. This chain joins TRBV7-9 and TRBJ1-5, with D maybe TRBD1 (5 bases). This CDR3 is 13 amino acids long. Germline V gene data show CDR1 as SEHNR and CDR2 as FQNEAQ (reference sequence). Trimming cost V 1 base and J 5 bases, with 6 bases left between them. The CDR3 DNA reads as TGTGCCAGCAGCTTAGGAGGGGATCAGCCCCAGCATTTT. Translating gives CASSLGGDQPQHF.

The V gene is TRBV7-8, the J gene TRBJ1-1; a possible D gene is TRBD1 (5 bases). Germline CDR1 reads SGHVS; CDR2 reads FQNEAQ. V shed 4 bases and J shed 2 bases, with 11 bases lying between them. The CDR3 consists of 14 residues. As DNA, the CDR3 is TGTGCCAGCAGCTCACGGGGGGGTAACACTGAAGCTTTCTTT. It specifies CASSSRGGNTEAFF.

The chain links TRBV5-1 to TRBJ2-7, with 10 bases lining up with TRBD1. The germline V gene encodes CDR1 SGHRS and CDR2 YFSETQ. V gave up 3 bases and J gave up 2 bases; unmatched junction bases: 5. The CDR3 length is 15 residues. The CDR3: CASSSGQGSPYEQYF. The CDR3 bases are TGCGCCAGCAGCTCGGGACAGGGGTCCCCCTACGAGCAGTACTTC.

The chain couples TRBV5-4 to TRBJ1-1, with a weak D call TRBD1 (6 bases). The CDR3 extends over 16 amino acids. Trimming stripped 5 bases from V and 0 bases from J, with 17 bases between. CDR1 is SGHNT and CDR2 is YYREEE in the germline V gene (reference sequence). The CDR3 sequence is CASSQRPGDMNTEAFF. Here the CDR3 DNA reads TGTGCCAGCAGTCAAAGGCCGGGGGACATGAACACTGAAGCTTTCTTT.

This clone came up a few times. The chain couples TRBV7-8 to TRBJ2-4; perhaps D is TRBD1 or TRBD2 (7 bases each). Trimming stripped 3 bases from V and 6 bases from J, with 12 bases between. Germline CDR1 SGHVS, CDR2 FQNEAQ. This CDR3 contains 14 residues. CDR3 protein: CASSFRGGGNIQYF. In nucleotides, the CDR3 is TGTGCCAGCAGCTTCAGGGGGGGCGGAAACATTCAGTACTTC.

The chain employs TRBV3-1 (or the pseudogene TRBV3-2) and TRBJ2-2; D is uncertain. The CDR3 runs to 13 residues. V lost 7 bases and J 4 bases, leaving 10 bases between the germline ends. From germline, CDR1 is LGHDT and CDR2 YNNKEL (reference sequence). Here the CDR3 reads CASIRKGTGELFF. The CDR3 DNA sequence: TGTGCCAGCATTCGCAAGGGCACCGGGGAGCTGTTTTTT.

The gene calls are TRBV5-1 and TRBJ1-4; no clear D gene. Between the trimmed V and J ends, which lost 3 bases and 8 bases, there was a span of 11 bases. The V gene's germline CDR1 is SGHRS and CDR2 YFSETQ. The CDR3 sequence is 13 residues long. CDR3 DNA sequence: TGCGCCAGCAGCTCGTACTCGGGGGAAAAACTGTTTTTT. Protein sequence: CASSSYSGEKLFF.

The chain combines TRBV30 with TRBJ2-2, with 7 bases identical to TRBD1. With V trimmed by 4 bases and J by 2 bases, 13 bases remained unmatched. There are 17 residues in the CDR3. CDR1 and CDR2 (germline): GTSNPN, SVGIG (reference sequence). In DNA, the CDR3 is TGTGCCTGGAATCAGGGACAGAGGGTTGGAAACACCGGGGAGCTGTTTTTT. This translates into CAWNQGQRVGNTGELFF.

The table lists this clone with a few counts. This chain links TRBV18 with TRBJ1-4; D ambiguous. The germline CDR1 and CDR2 sequences are KGHSH and LQKENI. This CDR3 region has 19 residues. V was shortened by 5 bases and J by 0 bases, with 22 bases between the two germline ends. The CDR3 coding sequence is TGTGCCAGCTCATCCCGAAGGGAAGGATGGTTGGCAACTAATGAAAAACTGTTTTTT. Its protein is CASSSRREGWLATNEKLFF.

The chain links TRBV28 to TRBJ2-1, with TRBD1 matching 7 bases. Trimming at V came to 5 bases and at J to 1 base, leaving 11 bases not matched to a gene. The CDR3 is 17 residues long. Per the germline V gene, CDR1 is MDHEN and CDR2 is SYDVKM. CDR3 DNA sequence: TGTGCCAGCAGTCTCAACCCTCCAGGGGGTTCCTACAATGAGCAGTTCTTC. It encodes CASSLNPPGGSYNEQFF.